Below, 6 T cell receptor beta chains from the same sample are listed, as sequenced in a study of T cell repertoires in cytomegalovirus infection (dated by TCRdb to about 2019). The treatment or condition label here, explained by the study, means: in vitro stimulation with specific CMV peptide epitopes to enrich CMV-specific T cells. Their antigens remain unidentified. Instrument used: Illumina HiSeq 1500. Clones were called with MiXCR by TCRdb after fastp trimmed the public reads at Q25, and only in-frame beta chains were retained. A single entry per CDR3 protein holds the most common genes and DNA from its merged rows. The sample table holds some 220,000 distinct CDR3 sequences, of which 35% to 40% were seen once. The ten largest clones add up to approximately 60% of the sample. The sample here was CD8+ T cells from cultured PBMCs, taken from culture after CMV antigen stimulation. The receptors derive from a human donor in good health (CMV status not recorded). Some clones in this sample may be carry-over from other donors' samples.

In this sample, this clonotype turned up a few times. The chain combines TRBV7-2 with TRBJ1-2, with no clear D. The CDR3 sequence is 13 residues long. CDR1 and CDR2 (germline): SGHTA, FQGNSA. V was cut by 5 bases and J by 5 bases, with 12 bases left in between. The CDR3 sequence is CASSPKGGYGYTF. The DNA of the CDR3 is TGTGCCAGCAGCCCGAAGGGAGGGTATGGCTACACCTTC.

This clonotype was found a few times. The rearrangement joins TRBV19 to TRBJ2-3; the match to TRBD1 covers 7 bases. Germline trimming cut 5 bases from V and 2 bases from J; bases unmatched to any gene: 13. The germline gives CDR1 LNHDA, CDR2 SQIVND (reference sequence). The length of the CDR3 is 17 residues. In DNA, the CDR3 is TGTGCCAGTAGTGCCTACGGGACAGCCGGACTCACAGATACGCAGTATTTT. Its translation is CASSAYGTAGLTDTQYF.

This clonotype has more than one count but fewer than ten. The chain recombines TRBV27 with TRBJ2-3; D is perhaps TRBD1 or TRBD2 (6 bases each). Looked up from germline, CDR1 is MNHEY and CDR2 is SMNVEV (reference sequence). V was trimmed by 6 bases and J by 6 bases, leaving 22 bases between them. This CDR3 is 16 amino acids long. The CDR3 is CASSLPPGGLSDTQYF. In nucleotides, the CDR3 is TGTGCCAGCAGCCTCCCCCCTGGGGGGCTATCGGATACGCAGTATTTT.

The chain's CDR3 is CSVDEWERKNTEAFF. CDR3 bases: TGCAGCGTTGATGAGTGGGAACGGAAGAACACTGAAGCTTTCTTT. The rearrangement links TRBV29-1 to TRBJ1-1; D is uncertain. Between the trimmed V and J ends, which lost 3 bases and 1 base, there was a span of 15 bases. Germline V lookup: CDR1 SQVTM, CDR2 ANQGSEA. The CDR3 spans 15 residues.

This clonotype was recorded at least ten times. The V and J genes are TRBV19 and TRBJ1-5; 8 nucleotides match TRBD1. After removal of 5 bases from V and 3 bases from J, the junction contained 18 bases not matched to a gene. Per germline, CDR1 LNHDA and CDR2 SQIVND (reference sequence). The CDR3 consists of 19 residues. CDR3 sequence: CASSSIYTGTGEDNQPQHF. CDR3 nucleotide sequence: TGTGCCAGTAGTTCAATATATACCGGGACAGGTGAAGACAATCAGCCCCAGCATTTT.

This chain uses TRBV6-5 with TRBJ1-2; a weak D match, TRBD1 (6 bases). The germline V gene has CDR1 MNHEY and CDR2 SVGAGI. The V gene lost 6 bases and the J gene lost 8 bases, with 16 bases spanning the gap. The CDR3 is 13 residues long. CDR3 residues: CASRQGPQTGYTF. The CDR3 DNA reads as TGTGCCAGCAGACAGGGACCCCAGACGGGCTACACCTTC.